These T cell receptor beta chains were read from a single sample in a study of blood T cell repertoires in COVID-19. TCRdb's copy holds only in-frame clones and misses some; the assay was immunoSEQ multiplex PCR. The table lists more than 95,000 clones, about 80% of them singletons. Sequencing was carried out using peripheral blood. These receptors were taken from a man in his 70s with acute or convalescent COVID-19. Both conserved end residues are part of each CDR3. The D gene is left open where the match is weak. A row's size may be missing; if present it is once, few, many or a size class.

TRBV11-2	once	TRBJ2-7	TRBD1	CASSSVRTGLYEQYF	TGTGCCAGCAGCTCCGTAAGGACAGGGTTATACGAGCAGTACTTC
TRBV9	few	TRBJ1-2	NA	CASSVGDTYGYTF	TGTGCCAGCAGCGTGGGGGACACATATGGCTACACCTTC
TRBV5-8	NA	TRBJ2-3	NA	CASRNLADTQYF	TGTGCCAGCAGGAACTTGGCAGATACGCAGTATTTT
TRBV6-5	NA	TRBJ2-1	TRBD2	CASSYLSGGPDEQFF	TGTGCCAGCAGTTACTTAAGCGGGGGGCCTGATGAGCAGTTCTTC
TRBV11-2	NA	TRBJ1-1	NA	CASSLVSEAFF	TGTGCCAGCAGCTTAGTCAGTGAAGCTTTCTTT
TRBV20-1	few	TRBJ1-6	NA	CSASTRESTPLHF	TGCAGTGCTAGTACCAGGGAATCCACACCCCTCCACTTT
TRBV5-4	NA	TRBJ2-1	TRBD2	CASSSKRGEYNEQFF	TGTGCCAGCAGCTCAAAGCGGGGGGAATACAATGAGCAGTTCTTC
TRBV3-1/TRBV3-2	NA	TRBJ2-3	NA	CASSPRGSGEDTQYF	TGTGCCAGCAGCCCTAGGGGTAGCGGTGAAGATACGCAGTATTTT
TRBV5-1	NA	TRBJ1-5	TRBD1	CASSLTGGRNQPQHF	TGCGCCAGCAGCTTGACAGGGGGACGAAATCAGCCCCAGCATTTT
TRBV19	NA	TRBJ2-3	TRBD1	CASSWGQGGTDTQYF	TGTGCCAGTAGTTGGGGACAGGGAGGGACAGATACGCAGTATTTT
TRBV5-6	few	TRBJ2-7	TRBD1	CASSKRPTGNSYEQYF	TGTGCCAGCAGCAAGCGACCGACAGGGAACTCCTACGAGCAGTACTTC
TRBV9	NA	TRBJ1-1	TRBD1	CASSFYRGNTEAFF	TGTGCCAGCAGCTTCTACAGGGGGAACACTGAAGCTTTCTTT
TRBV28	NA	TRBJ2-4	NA	CASRRAGVTKNIQYF	TGTGCCAGCAGAAGAGCGGGCGTGACCAAAAACATTCAGTACTTC
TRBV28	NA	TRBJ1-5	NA	CASCRARNQPQHF	TGTGCCAGCTGCAGGGCCCGCAATCAGCCCCAGCATTTT
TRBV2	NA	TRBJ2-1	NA	CASSDEGRAYNEQFF	TGTGCCAGCAGTGACGAGGGTAGGGCCTACAATGAGCAGTTCTTC
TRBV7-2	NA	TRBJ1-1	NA	CASSSEGNTEAFF	TGTGCCAGCAGCTCAGAGGGGAACACTGAAGCTTTCTTT
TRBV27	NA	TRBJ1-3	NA	CASKLNRDGNTIYF	TGTGCCAGCAAACTTAACAGGGACGGAAACACCATATATTTT
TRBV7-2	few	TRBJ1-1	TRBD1	CASSLAGTETFF	TGTGCCAGCAGCTTAGCCGGGACAGAAACTTTCTTT
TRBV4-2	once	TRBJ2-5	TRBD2	CASSHGLAGRQETQYF	TGTGCCAGCAGCCATGGTCTAGCGGGAAGACAAGAGACCCAGTACTTC
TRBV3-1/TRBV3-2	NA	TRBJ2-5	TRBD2	CASSQDLASGLQETQYF	TGTGCCAGCAGCCAAGATCTGGCTAGCGGACTCCAAGAGACCCAGTACTTC
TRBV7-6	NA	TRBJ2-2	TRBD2	CASSLGTSGANTGELFF	TGTGCCAGCAGCTTGGGGACTAGCGGGGCGAACACCGGGGAGCTGTTTTTT
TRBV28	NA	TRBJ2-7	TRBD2	CASSFMGGTYEQYF	TGTGCCAGCAGTTTCATGGGAGGGACCTACGAGCAGTACTTC
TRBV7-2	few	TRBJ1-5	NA	CASSGPYSNQPQHF	TGTGCCAGCAGCGGGCCTTATAGCAATCAGCCCCAGCATTTT
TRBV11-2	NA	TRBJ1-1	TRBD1	CASSLQGAGTEAFF	TGTGCCAGCAGCTTACAGGGGGCAGGCACTGAAGCTTTCTTT
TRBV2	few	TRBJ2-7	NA	CASTPGTHSYEQYF	TGTGCCAGCACCCCCGGGACACACTCCTACGAGCAGTACTTC
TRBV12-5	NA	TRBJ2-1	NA	CASAPMNEQFF	TGTGCTAGTGCCCCTATGAATGAGCAGTTCTTC
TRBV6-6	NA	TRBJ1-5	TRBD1	CASSQDRDHQPQHF	TGTGCCAGCAGTCAGGACAGGGATCATCAGCCCCAGCATTTT
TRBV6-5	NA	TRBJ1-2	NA	CASSYSRGIAYGYTF	TGTGCCAGCAGTTACTCGAGGGGGATTGCTTATGGCTACACCTTC
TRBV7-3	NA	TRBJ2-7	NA	CASSLGPGNEQYF	TGTGCCAGCAGCTTAGGTCCAGGAAACGAGCAGTACTTC
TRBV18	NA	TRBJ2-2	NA	CASSPPEGGGTGELFF	TGTGCCAGCTCACCGCCAGAGGGCGGAGGCACCGGGGAGCTGTTTTTT
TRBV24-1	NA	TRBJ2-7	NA	CATNASPEPNSYEQYF	TGTGCCACCAACGCCTCGCCTGAACCTAACTCCTACGAGCAGTACTTC
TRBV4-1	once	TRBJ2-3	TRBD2	CASSRVRAGGGSTDTQYF	TGCGCCAGCAGCCGGGTTCGTGCGGGAGGTGGGTCCACAGATACGCAGTATTTT
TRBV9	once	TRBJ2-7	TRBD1	CASSVGRDRGYEQYF	TGTGCCAGCAGCGTGGGTCGGGACAGGGGATACGAGCAGTACTTC